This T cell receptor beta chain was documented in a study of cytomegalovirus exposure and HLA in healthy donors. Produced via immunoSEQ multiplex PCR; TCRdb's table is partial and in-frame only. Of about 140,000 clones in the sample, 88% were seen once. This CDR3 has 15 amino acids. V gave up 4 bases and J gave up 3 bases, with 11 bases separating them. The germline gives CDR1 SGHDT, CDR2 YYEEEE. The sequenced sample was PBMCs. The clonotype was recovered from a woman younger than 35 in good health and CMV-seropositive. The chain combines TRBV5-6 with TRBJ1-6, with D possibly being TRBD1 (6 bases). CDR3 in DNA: TGTGCCAGCAGCCACCGACAGGACTATAATTCACCCCTCCACTTT. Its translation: CASSHRQDYNSPLHF.